The 11 T cell receptor beta chains presented below share a single source sample, sequenced in a study of CD8+CD57+ T cells in acquired aplastic anemia. Profiling that covered TCR beta VDJ and CDR3 relied on genomic DNA as its template. TCRdb re-analysed the reads in MiXCR, keeping a single row per CDR3 protein. The sample has roughly 150,000 distinct CDR3 sequences; 40% to 50% are singletons. Those patients picked for sequencing had displayed CD8+CD57+ cell expansion on flow cytometry. Sequenced input: sorted CD4+, CD8+, or CD8+CD57+ T cells (not recorded which) from PBMCs. These receptors all come from a human donor with aplastic anemia.

The V call is TRBV6-2 or TRBV6-3, the J call TRBJ1-5; a weak D match, TRBD1 (5 bases). Trimming took 6 bases from V and 2 from J, leaving 11 bases between them. The CDR3 sequence is 14 residues long. Germline assignment: CDR1 MNHEY and CDR2 SVGEGT. The CDR3 reads CASSLATGNQPQHF. CDR3 bases: TGTGCCAGCAGCCTAGCGACAGGCAATCAGCCCCAGCATTTT.

The rearrangement joins TRBV28 to TRBJ2-7, with TRBD2 matching 15 bases. This CDR3 region has 17 residues. The germline V gene has CDR1 MDHEN and CDR2 SYDVKM. V lost 1 base to trimming and J lost 9 bases; unmatched junction nucleotides: 10. Here the CDR3 reads CASSLFPGLAGGLMQYF. The CDR3 DNA is TGTGCCAGCAGTTTATTTCCGGGACTAGCGGGAGGACTAATGCAGTACTTC.

This clonotype was counted ten times or more. The chain links TRBV20-1 to TRBJ2-1; weak D call: TRBD2 (5 bases). This CDR3 comprises 15 residues. V lost 5 bases to trimming and J lost 7 bases, with 21 bases between them. CDR1 is DFQATT and CDR2 is SNEGSKA in the germline V gene (reference sequence). The CDR3 bases are TGCAGTGCTCGATCCCTAGGAGGCCCTGGGAATGAGCAGTTCTTC. Translation: CSARSLGGPGNEQFF.

This clonotype occurred once. The chain employs TRBV7-9 and TRBJ2-1, with a weak D call TRBD2 (6 bases). This CDR3 spans 12 amino acids. The V end lost 1 base, the J end lost 9 bases, and 7 bases lay between the germline ends. Germline V gene sequence: CDR1 SEHNR, CDR2 FQNEAQ (reference sequence). The CDR3 is CASSLDGGEQFF. CDR3 coding DNA: TGTGCCAGCAGCTTAGACGGGGGTGAGCAGTTCTTC.

The sample holds many counts of this clonotype. This chain joins TRBV19 and TRBJ2-2; 9 bases align to TRBD1. Germline assignment: CDR1 LNHDA and CDR2 SQIVND (reference sequence). Trimming took 4 bases from V and 4 from J; bases not matched to a gene: 7. The CDR3 length is 16 residues. The CDR3 sequence: CASSTSGTGSTGELFF. The CDR3 DNA sequence: TGTGCCAGTAGTACCTCCGGGACAGGGAGCACCGGGGAGCTGTTTTTT.

In its sample, this clonotype was seen many times. This chain links TRBV19 with TRBJ1-2, with a tentative D call TRBD1 (6 bases). CDR1 and CDR2 from the germline V gene are LNHDA and SQIVND (reference sequence). This CDR3 comprises 17 residues. V lost 6 bases and J lost 0, with 20 bases in between. The CDR3, as DNA: TGTGCCAGTAGCCCTTCGGGGGGGGCGGTGGCTAACTATGGCTACACCTTC. This translates into CASSPSGGAVANYGYTF. Filled out from reference TRBV19 and TRBJ1-2, the complete variable domain reads DGGITQSPKYLFRKEGQNVTLSCEQNLNHDAMYWYRQDPGQGLRLIYYSQIVNDFQKGDIAEGYSVSREKKESFPLTVTSAQKNPTAFYLCASSPSGGAVANYGYTFGSGTRLTVV.

V and J are TRBV19 and TRBJ1-2; TRBD1 might be the D (5 bases). V was pared by 8 bases and J by 4 bases, with 20 bases between. The CDR3 extends over 15 amino acids. CDR1 and CDR2 (germline): LNHDA, SQIVND (reference sequence). CDR3 in amino acids: CASGFTGRATYGYTF. DNA for the CDR3: TGTGCCAGTGGCTTTACAGGCAGGGCAACCTATGGCTACACCTTC.

This chain uses TRBV20-1 with TRBJ2-1; 13 bases map to TRBD2. Losses at the gene ends were 5 bases for V and 6 bases for J; bases not matched to a gene: 1. The germline V gene encodes CDR1 DFQATT and CDR2 SNEGSKA (reference sequence). This CDR3 contains 13 residues. Written as DNA, the CDR3 is TGCAGTGCTTGGACTAGCGGGAGCAATGAGCAGTTCTTC. It is translated as CSAWTSGSNEQFF.

The table lists this clonotype with a few counts. The V call is TRBV30, the J call TRBJ2-5; possibly TRBD2 for D (6 bases). This CDR3 region has 14 residues. Germline CDR1 is GTSNPN and CDR2 is SVGIG (reference sequence). V was pared by 5 bases and J by 2 bases, with 15 bases between. CDR3 region: CAWARPGTQETQYF. For the CDR3, the DNA is TGTGCCTGGGCCCGGCCCGGGACTCAAGAGACCCAGTACTTC. Together with reference TRBV30 and TRBJ2-5, the CDR3 gives the full variable domain: SQTIHQWPATLVQPVGSPLSLECTVEGTSNPNLYWYRQAAGRGLQLLFYSVGIGQISSEVPQNLSASRPQDRQFILSSKKLLLSDSGFYLCAWARPGTQETQYFGPGTRLLVL.

In this sample, this clonotype turned up many times. The genes are TRBV19 and TRBJ1-6; 7 bases agree with TRBD1. This CDR3 comprises 15 residues. After removal of 8 bases from V and 5 bases from J, the junction contained 9 bases not matched to a gene. Germline lookup yields CDR1 LNHDA and CDR2 SQIVND (reference sequence). In nucleotides, the CDR3 is TGTGCCAGTGCGCTCCCGGGACAGAATAATTCACCCCTCCACTTT. Encoded protein: CASALPGQNNSPLHF.

This clonotype was detected many times. The genes are TRBV7-9 and TRBJ1-3; tentative D call: TRBD1 (5 bases). Germline CDR1 is SEHNR and CDR2 is FQNEAQ (reference sequence). The ends were cut back, 8 bases at V and 3 bases at J, with 17 bases in the middle. This CDR3 has 15 residues. Here the CDR3 reads CASSKRGADGNTIYF. In DNA, the CDR3 is TGTGCCAGCTCAAAAAGAGGGGCTGATGGAAACACCATATATTTT.